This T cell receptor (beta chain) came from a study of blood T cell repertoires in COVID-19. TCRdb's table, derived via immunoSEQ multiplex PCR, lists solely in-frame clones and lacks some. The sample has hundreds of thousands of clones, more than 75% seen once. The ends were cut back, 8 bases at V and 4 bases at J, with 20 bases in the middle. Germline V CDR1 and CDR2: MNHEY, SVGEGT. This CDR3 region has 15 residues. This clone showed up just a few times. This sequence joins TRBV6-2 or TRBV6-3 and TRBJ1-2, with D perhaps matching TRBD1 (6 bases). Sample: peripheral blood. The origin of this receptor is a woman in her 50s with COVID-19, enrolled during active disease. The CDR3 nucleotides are TGTGCCAGCCGCCAGGGACAAATTATCATCTATGGCTACACCTTC. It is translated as CASRQGQIIIYGYTF.